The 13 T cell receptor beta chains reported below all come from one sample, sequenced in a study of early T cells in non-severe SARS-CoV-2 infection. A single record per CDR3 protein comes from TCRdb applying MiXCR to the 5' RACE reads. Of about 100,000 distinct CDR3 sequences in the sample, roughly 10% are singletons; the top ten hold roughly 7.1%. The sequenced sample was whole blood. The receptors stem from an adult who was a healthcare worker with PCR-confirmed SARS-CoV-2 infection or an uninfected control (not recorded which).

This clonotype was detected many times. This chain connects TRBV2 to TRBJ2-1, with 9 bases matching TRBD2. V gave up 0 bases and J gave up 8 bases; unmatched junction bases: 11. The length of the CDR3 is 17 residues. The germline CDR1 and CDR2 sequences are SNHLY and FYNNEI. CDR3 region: CASSEARILAGIDEQFF. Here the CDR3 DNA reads TGTGCCAGCAGTGAAGCGCGGATTCTAGCGGGAATCGATGAGCAGTTCTTC.

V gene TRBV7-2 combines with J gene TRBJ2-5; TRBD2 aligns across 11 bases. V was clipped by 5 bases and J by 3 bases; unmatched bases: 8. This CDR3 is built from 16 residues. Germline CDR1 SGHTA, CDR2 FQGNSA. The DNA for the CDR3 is TGTGCCAGCAGCCCCCGAGTGGGACTAGCGGAAGAGACCCAGTACTTC. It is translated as CASSPRVGLAEETQYF.

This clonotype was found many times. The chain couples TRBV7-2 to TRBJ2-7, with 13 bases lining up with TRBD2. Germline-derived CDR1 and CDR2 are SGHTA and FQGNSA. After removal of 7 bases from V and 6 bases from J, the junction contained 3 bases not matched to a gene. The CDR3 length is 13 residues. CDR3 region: CASIGTSGVEQYF. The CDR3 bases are TGTGCCAGCATAGGGACTAGCGGGGTCGAGCAGTACTTC.

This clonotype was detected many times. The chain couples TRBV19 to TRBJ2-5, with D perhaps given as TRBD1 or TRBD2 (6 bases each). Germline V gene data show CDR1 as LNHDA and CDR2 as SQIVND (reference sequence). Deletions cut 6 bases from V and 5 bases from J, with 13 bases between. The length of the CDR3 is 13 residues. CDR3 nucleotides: TGTGCCAGTAGGGAGGGGGGAGCGGAGACCCAGTACTTC. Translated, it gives CASREGGAETQYF. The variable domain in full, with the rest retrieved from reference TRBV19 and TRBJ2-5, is DGGITQSPKYLFRKEGQNVTLSCEQNLNHDAMYWYRQDPGQGLRLIYYSQIVNDFQKGDIAEGYSVSREKKESFPLTVTSAQKNPTAFYLCASREGGAETQYFGPGTRLLVL.

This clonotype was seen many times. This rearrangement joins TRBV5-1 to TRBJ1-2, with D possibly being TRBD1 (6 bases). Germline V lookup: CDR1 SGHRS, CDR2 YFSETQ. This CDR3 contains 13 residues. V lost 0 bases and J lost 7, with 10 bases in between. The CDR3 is CASSLGQGSGYTF. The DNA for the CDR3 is TGCGCCAGCAGCTTGGGTCAGGGGAGTGGCTACACCTTC. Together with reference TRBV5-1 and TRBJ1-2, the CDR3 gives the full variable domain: KAGVTQTPRYLIKTRGQQVTLSCSPISGHRSVSWYQQTPGQGLQFLFEYFSETQRNKGNFPGRFSGRQFSNSRSEMNVSTLELGDSALYLCASSLGQGSGYTFGSGTRLTVV.

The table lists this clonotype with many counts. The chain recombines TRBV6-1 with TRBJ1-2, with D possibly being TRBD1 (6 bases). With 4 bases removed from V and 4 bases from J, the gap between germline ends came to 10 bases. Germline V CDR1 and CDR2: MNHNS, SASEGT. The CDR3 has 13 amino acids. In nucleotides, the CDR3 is TGTGCCAGCAGTGGCACAGGGTCCTATGGCTACACCTTC. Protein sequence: CASSGTGSYGYTF.

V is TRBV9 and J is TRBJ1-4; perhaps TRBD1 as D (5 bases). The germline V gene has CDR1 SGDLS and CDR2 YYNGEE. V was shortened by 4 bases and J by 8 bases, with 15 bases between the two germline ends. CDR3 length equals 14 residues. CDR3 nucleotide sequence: TGTGCCAGCAGCCCGTCAGGGACGGGGGAAAAACTGTTTTTT. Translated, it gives CASSPSGTGEKLFF. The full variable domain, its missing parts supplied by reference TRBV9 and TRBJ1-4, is DSGVTQTPKHLITATGQRVTLRCSPRSGDLSVYWYQQSLDQGLQFLIQYYNGEERAKGNILERFSAQQFPDLHSELNLSSLELGDSALYFCASSPSGTGEKLFFGSGTQLSVL.

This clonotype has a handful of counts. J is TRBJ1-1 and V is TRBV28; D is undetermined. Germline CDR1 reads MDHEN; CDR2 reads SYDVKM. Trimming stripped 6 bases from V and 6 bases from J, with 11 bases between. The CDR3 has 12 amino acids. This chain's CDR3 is CASREGSAEAFF. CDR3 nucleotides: TGTGCCAGCAGGGAGGGCAGCGCTGAAGCTTTCTTT.

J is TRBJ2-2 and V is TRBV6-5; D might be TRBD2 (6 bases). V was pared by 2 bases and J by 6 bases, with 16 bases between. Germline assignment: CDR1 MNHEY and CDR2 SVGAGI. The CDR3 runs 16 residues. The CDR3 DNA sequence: TGTGCCAGCAGTTACACCGGACGTAGGGAGGCCGGGGAGCTGTTTTTT. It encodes CASSYTGRREAGELFF.

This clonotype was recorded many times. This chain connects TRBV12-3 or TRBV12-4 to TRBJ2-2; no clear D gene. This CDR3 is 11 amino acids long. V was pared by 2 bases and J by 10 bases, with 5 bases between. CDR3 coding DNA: TGTGCCAGCAGTTTAAGAAAGGAGCTGTTTTTT. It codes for CASSLRKELFF.

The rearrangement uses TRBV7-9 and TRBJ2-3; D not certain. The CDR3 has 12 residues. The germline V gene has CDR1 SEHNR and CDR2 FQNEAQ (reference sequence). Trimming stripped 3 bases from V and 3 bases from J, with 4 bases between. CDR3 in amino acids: CASSFRTDTQYF. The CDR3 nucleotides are TGTGCCAGCAGCTTTAGGACAGATACGCAGTATTTT. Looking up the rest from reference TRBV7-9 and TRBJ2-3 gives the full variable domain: DTGVSQNPRHKITKRGQNVTFRCDPISEHNRLYWYRQTLGQGPEFLTYFQNEAQLEKSRLLSDRFSAERPKGSFSTLEIQRTEQGDSAMYLCASSFRTDTQYFGPGTRLTVL.

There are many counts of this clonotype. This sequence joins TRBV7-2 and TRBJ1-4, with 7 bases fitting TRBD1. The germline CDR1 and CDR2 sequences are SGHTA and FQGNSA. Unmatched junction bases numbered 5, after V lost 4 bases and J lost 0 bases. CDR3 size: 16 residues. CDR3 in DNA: TGTGCCAGCAGCTCCGGGACAGTACCAACTAATGAAAAACTGTTTTTT. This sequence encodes CASSSGTVPTNEKLFF.

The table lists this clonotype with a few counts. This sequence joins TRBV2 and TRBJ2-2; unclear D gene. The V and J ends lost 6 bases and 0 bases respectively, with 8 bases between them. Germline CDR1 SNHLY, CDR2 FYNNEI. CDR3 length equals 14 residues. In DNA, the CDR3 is TGTGCCAGCAGGGTCTATACGAACACCGGGGAGCTGTTTTTT. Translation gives CASRVYTNTGELFF.